Sequencing of this T cell receptor beta chain was carried out in a study of blood T cell repertoires in COVID-19. The method was immunoSEQ multiplex PCR; TCRdb's version includes in-frame clones alone and lacks a portion of them. This sample carries a few hundred thousand clones, more than 75% of them seen once, and the ten largest clones take 1.5% to 2%. This CDR3 has 13 amino acids. Germline V lookup: CDR1 MNHNY, CDR2 SVGAGI (reference sequence). Trimming removed 5 bases at V and 2 bases at J, with 9 bases between. Those enrolled, adults aged 18 to 89 years, came from 24 US areas. The chain combines TRBV6-6 with TRBJ2-5; D is possibly TRBD2 (6 bases). The clonotype was recovered from a woman in her forties or fifties who had recovered from COVID-19. Sequenced sample: PBMCs or T cells enriched from blood (not recorded which). CDR3: CASSTTRQETQYF. Written as DNA, the CDR3 is TGTGCCAGCAGTACGACTAGGCAAGAGACCCAGTACTTC.